This entry features one T cell receptor beta chain sequence. The antigen it recognizes is unknown. Within one base of it there is no much larger clone, and no base qualities were kept. The data were taken from a study of cytomegalovirus exposure and HLA in healthy donors (TCRdb year 2017). Describing the broader study: In an earlier analysis of 587 of the donors, 276 Gb of sequence data and roughly 100 million unique TCR beta sequences from roughly 200 million T cells were reported. About 310 gigabases of sequencing data and 70 million to 100 million unique TCR sequences were included in an early release covering 550 to 650 HLA-typed donors. Of the approximately 400 genotyped donors, 65% to 90% fell in the genetic ancestry cluster associated with self-reported Caucasian donors. The study aimed to test whether cataloging public T cell receptors could reveal signatures of past pathogen exposure. The study profiled the T cell repertoires of under 850 subjects by immunosequencing and related them to cytomegalovirus serostatus. A separate validation cohort of some 130 different subjects was used in addition to the approximately 670-subject first cohort. High-throughput TCR immunosequencing, statistical association of individual TCRs with disease status, and machine learning were combined to predict cytomegalovirus infection status. A later analysis re-examined previously published TCR beta repertoires from 600 to 700 donors and added high-resolution HLA genotyping to investigate patterns of TCR occurrence. Rather than using new phenotypic data, the later analysis identified candidate immune exposures from TCR beta sequences and from how often those sequences occurred across donors. In an earlier analysis of over 550 of the donors, high-throughput TCR beta sequencing was used to judge whether each TCR beta V gene segment behaved as functional or pseudogenic. Alongside the repertoire data, information on donor age, sex, ethnicity and CMV serostatus was compiled. In a later genetic analysis, genome-wide SNP genotypes for about 60% of the 666 donors were used, and that subset was treated as a discovery cohort. All discovery cohort repertoires had been generated on a single sequencing platform. HLA typing covered class I and class II loci at four-digit resolution. Typing coverage differed by locus: A, B, C, DRB1 and DQB1 were typed in about 620-640 donors, DQA1 in around 500, DPA1 in around 600, and DPB1 in roughly 470. Several DR-DQ haplotypes were handled as single units for association and clustering because linkage in the cohort was strong. On average, roughly 240,000 unique TCR beta nucleotide sequences were sequenced per donor among about 400 genotyped donors of the cohort, with roughly 18% of those sequences being non-productive. What the work shows at the level of the full study, not this receptor alone: Compared with equally common non-associated chains, HLA-associated TCR beta chains in a later analysis were more clonally expanded and had lower generation probabilities. The study gave a list of around 170 TCR beta chains associated with cytomegalovirus. Because some donors lacked HLA typing at each locus, the association tests relied only on the typed subset. Correlated functional status among segregating V segments might be attributable to linkage disequilibrium, but an unknown experimental factor could not be ruled out. In a later analysis, the rate of TCR association differed among HLA loci, with DRB1 alleles having the most associated TCRs and HLA-C alleles having the fewest. In a later analysis, around 15,000 TCR beta sequences were associated with specific HLA alleles at a false discovery rate of 0.05. Because counts were too low, 15 or so rarely observed V segments, including chromosome 9 orphons, were excluded from the earlier analysis of roughly 580 of the donors. In a later genetic analysis, a missense DCLRE1C variant was associated with V-gene and J-gene trimming of TCR beta chains, and the association was replicated in an independent cohort. When HLA alleles, especially DR and DQ, strongly co-occurred, attributing TCR associations to individual alleles was difficult. The sequencing pipeline was judged likely to have produced a cluster of highly shared sequence variants as a technical artifact. According to a later genetic analysis, donors in an Asian-associated ancestry cluster had fewer N-insertions in productive TCRs than the approximately 710-donor mean. The cohort was sequenced for TCR beta chains only, and without alpha or paired-chain data the features that could be detected were limited. In vitro tests confirmed that a few of the cytomegalovirus-associated TCR beta chains recognize cytomegalovirus antigens. The classifier was reported to diagnose cytomegalovirus status with high specificity and sensitivity in both the original and validation cohorts. According to a later analysis, parvovirus B19, influenza, CMV and Epstein-Barr virus appeared linked to several top co-occurrence clusters. Because the 87-base-pair reads could not distinguish some IMGT-functional V segments, including TRBV6-2 and TRBV6-3, those segments were excluded. Sequencing depth was assumed to be roughly uniform across donors in the presence/absence analyses, though that assumption may not hold. Across donors, most TCR sequences were observed very rarely, whereas some public TCRs were present in many individuals. The authors suggested that the approach could potentially be extended to other disease states and immunological phenotypes. A later analysis found that most CMV-associated TCR beta chains appeared HLA-restricted, with HLA associations seemingly driven largely by CMV exposure. A further reported finding was that TCR beta sequences accurately predicted the HLA-A and HLA-B alleles for most subjects in the first cohort. Broadly in line with IMGT annotations, most TCR beta V segments showed up in productive rearrangements about 87% or about 30% of the time in an earlier analysis of 450 to 750 of the donors. CMV serostatus was the only immune exposure information available for the cohort.

The cohort was made up of under 800 healthy bone marrow donors. At the time of sampling, all cohort members were nominally healthy, though unrecorded immune exposures were likely present. The donor tested CMV seropositive, placing the donor among the 290 or so seropositive members of the cohort. Each donor provided a peripheral blood sample, and peripheral blood mononuclear cells were used for TCR beta sequencing. The Qiagen DNeasy Blood Extraction Kit was used to extract genomic DNA from the blood cell samples. The germline V gene sets CDR1 to SGHRS and CDR2 to YFSETQ. V and J are trimmed by 4 bases and 2 bases, and the gene matches miss 9 bases of the junction. Taken from cysteine to phenylalanine, the CDR3 has 15 residues. The only DNA kept is the CDR3, 45 bases in frame from the first base. The library was produced with the immunoSEQ multiplex PCR assay. A mixture of 60 forward primers for TCR Vbeta segments and 13 reverse primers for TCR Jbeta segments was used in the multiplex PCR. Amplification of the CDR3 region of rearranged TCR beta genes was performed with a multiplex PCR assay on genomic DNA. The amplified TCR beta libraries were sequenced on the Illumina HiSeq System as 87-base-pair reads. In the authors' own workflow: A later analysis tallied 80 million to 95 million unique TCR beta chains across the approximately 670 repertoires, and some 12 million of those chains were shared by two or more donors. A nearest-neighbor algorithm error-corrected the raw reads and collapsed the reads into unique sequences, merging closely related sequences to remove PCR and sequencing errors. Alignment of CDR3 sequences to IMGT reference sequences was used to assign V, D and J gene segments. Each retained sequence needed at least a six-nucleotide match to both a V gene segment and a J gene segment. A rearrangement counted as productive if the CDR3 had no stop codons and remained in frame with V and J, and every other rearrangement counted as non-productive. CDR3 was defined according to IMGT convention as the region running from the second conserved V-encoded cysteine to the conserved J-encoded phenylalanine. In an earlier analysis of some 550 of the donors, sequences lacking an unambiguous match to a single V gene segment were excluded. An earlier analysis of 587 of the donors called V segments functional above 56.7% productive rearrangements and segregating when the between-donor standard deviation exceeded 5%. To diagnose cytomegalovirus status from the catalog of TCR beta chain sequences, a statistical classification framework was built. A later analysis assigned V and J genes by comparing TCR nucleotide sequences with IMGT/GENE-DB human TR gene sequences. In a later analysis, CDR3 sequences and most-parsimonious VDJ recombination scenarios were assigned using the TCRdist pipeline. In a later analysis, each TCR beta chain was defined by its CDR3 amino acid sequence together with its V-gene family, and reads without a unique V-gene family were excluded. A later analysis removed 592 highly shared, low-generation-probability nucleotide sequences to deal with suspected cross-contamination and a sequencing artifact. In a later analysis, a clonal expansion index was calculated for each public chain from normalized within-repertoire ranks of inferred template counts. A later analysis computed generation probabilities with a VDJ recombination model fitted to out-of-frame rearrangements, and checked the results against IGoR. Hypergeometric tests were used in a later analysis to score TCR-TCR, TCR-HLA and TCR-CMV co-occurrence, with a repertoire-size bias correction applied to the TCR pairs. False discovery rates were estimated in a later analysis by permuting HLA or CMV assignments 20 times. In a later analysis, co-occurring TCRs were grouped using DBSCAN, and TCRdist sequence similarity was added for clustering within HLA-allele-positive subsets. Co-occurrence clustering excluded repertoires with fewer than 30,000 or more than 120,000 public chains, plus five with anomalous nucleotide sharing. Not all clones reach the TCRdb copy of this immuneACCESS table, which keeps in-frame sequences only. Checked studies attribute under half of the gap to unresolved V genes and leave the rest unexplained. The V and J calls and clone size are taken from that table; D and trimming were inferred from the DNA. The sample includes more than 150,000 clones, with about four fifths observed a single time. Of the sample, 1.5% is held by the ten largest clones.

This chain joins TRBV5-1 to TRBJ2-7; a stretch of 7 junction bases matches TRBD1. The sequencing input was PBMCs. The sequence was obtained from a girl aged 5-17 years in good health and CMV-seropositive. The CDR3 protein sequence reads: CASSITGTDPYEQYF. In nucleotides, the sequence is TGCGCCAGCAGCATCACCGGGACAGATCCCTACGAGCAGTACTTC. Extended through the reference TRBV5-1 and TRBJ2-7 proteins, this CDR3 yields the full variable domain: KAGVTQTPRYLIKTRGQQVTLSCSPISGHRSVSWYQQTPGQGLQFLFEYFSETQRNKGNFPGRFSGRQFSNSRSEMNVSTLELGDSALYLCASSITGTDPYEQYFGPGTRLTVT.